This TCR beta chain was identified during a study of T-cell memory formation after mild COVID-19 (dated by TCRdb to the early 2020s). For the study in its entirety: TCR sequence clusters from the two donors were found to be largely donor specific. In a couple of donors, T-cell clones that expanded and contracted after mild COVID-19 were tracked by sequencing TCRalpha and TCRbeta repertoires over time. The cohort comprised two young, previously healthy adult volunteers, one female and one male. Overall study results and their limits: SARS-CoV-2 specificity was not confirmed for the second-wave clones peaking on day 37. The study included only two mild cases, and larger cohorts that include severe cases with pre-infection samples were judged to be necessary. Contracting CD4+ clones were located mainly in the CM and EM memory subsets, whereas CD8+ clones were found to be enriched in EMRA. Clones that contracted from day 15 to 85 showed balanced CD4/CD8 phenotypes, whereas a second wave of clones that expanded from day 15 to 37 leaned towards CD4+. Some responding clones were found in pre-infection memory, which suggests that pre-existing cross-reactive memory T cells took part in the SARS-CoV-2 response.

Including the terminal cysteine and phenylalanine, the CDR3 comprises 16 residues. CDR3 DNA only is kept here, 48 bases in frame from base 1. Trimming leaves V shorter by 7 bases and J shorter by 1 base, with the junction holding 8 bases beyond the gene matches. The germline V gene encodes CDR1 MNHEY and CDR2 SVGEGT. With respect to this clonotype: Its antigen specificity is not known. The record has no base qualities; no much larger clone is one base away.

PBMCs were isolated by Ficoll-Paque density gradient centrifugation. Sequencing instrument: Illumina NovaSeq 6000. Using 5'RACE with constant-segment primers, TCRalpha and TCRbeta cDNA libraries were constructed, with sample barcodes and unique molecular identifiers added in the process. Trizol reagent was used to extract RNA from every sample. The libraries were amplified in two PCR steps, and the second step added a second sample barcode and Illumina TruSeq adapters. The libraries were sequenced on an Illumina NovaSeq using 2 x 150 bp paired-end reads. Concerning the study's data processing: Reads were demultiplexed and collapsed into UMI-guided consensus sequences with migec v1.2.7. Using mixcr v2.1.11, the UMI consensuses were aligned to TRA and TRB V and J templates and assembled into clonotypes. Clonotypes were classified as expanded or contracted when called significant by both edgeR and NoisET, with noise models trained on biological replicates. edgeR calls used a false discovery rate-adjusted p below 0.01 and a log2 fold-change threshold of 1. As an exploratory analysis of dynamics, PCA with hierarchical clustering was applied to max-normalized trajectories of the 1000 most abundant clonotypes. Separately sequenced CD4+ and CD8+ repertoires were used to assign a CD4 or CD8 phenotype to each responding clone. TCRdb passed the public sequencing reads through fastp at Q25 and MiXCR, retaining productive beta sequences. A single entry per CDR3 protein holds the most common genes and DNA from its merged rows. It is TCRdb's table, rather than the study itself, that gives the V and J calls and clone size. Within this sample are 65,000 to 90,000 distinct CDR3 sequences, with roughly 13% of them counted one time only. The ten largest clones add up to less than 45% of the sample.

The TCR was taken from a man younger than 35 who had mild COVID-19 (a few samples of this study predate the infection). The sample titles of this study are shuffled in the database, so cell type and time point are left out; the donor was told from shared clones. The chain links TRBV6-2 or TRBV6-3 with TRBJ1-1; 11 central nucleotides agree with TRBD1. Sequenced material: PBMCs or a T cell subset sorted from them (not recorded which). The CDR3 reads CASIDGQGAGNTEAFF. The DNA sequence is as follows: TGTGCCAGCATCGACGGACAGGGGGCCGGGAACACTGAAGCTTTCTTT.